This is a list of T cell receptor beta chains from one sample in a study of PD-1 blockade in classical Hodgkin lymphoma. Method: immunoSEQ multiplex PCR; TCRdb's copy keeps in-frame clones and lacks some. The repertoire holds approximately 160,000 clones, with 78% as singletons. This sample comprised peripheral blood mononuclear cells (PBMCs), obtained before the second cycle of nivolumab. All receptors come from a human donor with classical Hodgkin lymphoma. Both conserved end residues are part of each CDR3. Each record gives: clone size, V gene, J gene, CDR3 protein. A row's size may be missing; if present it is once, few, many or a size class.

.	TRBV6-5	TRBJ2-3	CASSYSERPSTDTQYF
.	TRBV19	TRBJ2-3	CASRTSGEGTDTQYF
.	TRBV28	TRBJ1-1	CASSLPGGLNTEAFF
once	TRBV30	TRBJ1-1	CAWSLPRTGGAEAFF
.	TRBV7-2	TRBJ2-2	CASSLGWGWNTGELFF
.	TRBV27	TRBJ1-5	CASSPRQETYSNQPQHF
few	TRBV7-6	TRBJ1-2	CASSLIPDGVYGYTF
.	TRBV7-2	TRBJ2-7	CASSFGQTLRWNF
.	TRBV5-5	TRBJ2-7	CASSLAPGPYEQYF
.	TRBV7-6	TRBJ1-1	CASSPAVLTTEAFF
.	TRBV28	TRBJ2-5	CASSLGQLQETQYF
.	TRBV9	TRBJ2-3	CASSEGLAAQYF
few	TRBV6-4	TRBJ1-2	CASSIAPQGYGYTF
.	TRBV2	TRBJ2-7	CASRARTLREYEQYF
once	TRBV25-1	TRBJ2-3	CASSERTGSDTQYF
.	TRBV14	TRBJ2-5	CASSPSWGSGETQYF
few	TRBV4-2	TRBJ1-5	CASSQDRQGGQPQHF
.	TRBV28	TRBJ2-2	CASSPSGIGGGELFF
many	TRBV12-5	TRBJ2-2	CASGLVLGGTGELFF
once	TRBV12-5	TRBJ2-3	CASATTGTSTDTQYF
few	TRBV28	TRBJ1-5	CASSFDPNQPQHF
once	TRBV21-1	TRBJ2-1	CASSKVCTSGHNEQFF
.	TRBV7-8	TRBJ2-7	CASSLVVWEQYF
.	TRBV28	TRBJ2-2	CASSLWEKTGELFF
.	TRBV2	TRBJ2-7	CARQGAGRNEQYF
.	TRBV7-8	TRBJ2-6	CASSPTGFSGANVLTF
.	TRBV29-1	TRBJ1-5	CSVVGDYNQPQHF
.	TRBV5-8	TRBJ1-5	CASSLGQGGGQPQHF
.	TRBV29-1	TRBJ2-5	CSLRLGGSQETQYF
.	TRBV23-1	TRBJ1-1	CASSQSRRGSTEAFF
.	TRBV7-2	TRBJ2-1	CASSPRTSGYNEQFF
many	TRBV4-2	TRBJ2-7	CASSLDASGVLRGQYF
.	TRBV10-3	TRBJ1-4	CAISGTGPNEKLFF
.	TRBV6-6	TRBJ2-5	CASSYGEETQYF
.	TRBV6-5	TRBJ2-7	CASSPGRGGYEQYF
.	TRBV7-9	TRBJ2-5	CASSPPQGQETQYF
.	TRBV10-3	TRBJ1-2	CAISESIIRQGFYGYTF
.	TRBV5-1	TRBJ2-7	CASSAGLAGADEQYF
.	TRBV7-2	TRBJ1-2	CASALTGGYGYTF
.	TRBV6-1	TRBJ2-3	CASSEVLDTQYF
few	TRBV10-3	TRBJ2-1	CAISESGGHSEQFF
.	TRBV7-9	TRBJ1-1	CASSHQGAAEAFF
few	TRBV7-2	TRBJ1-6	CASSSDRVSPLHF
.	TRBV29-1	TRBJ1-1	CSVDRGQFTEAFF
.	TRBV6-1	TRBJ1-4	CASTANGHPNEKLFF
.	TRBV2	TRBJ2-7	CASSGDPYEQYF